The T cell receptor beta chain under discussion was sequenced for a study of Ad26.COV2.S vaccination and SARS-CoV-2 variants. CDR3 length: 17 residues. Germline CDR1 MNHEY, CDR2 SMNVEV (reference sequence). V was trimmed by 2 bases and J by 2 bases, leaving 18 bases between them. The sample's treatment: roughly 20 received Ad26.COV2.S at low or high dose, single or two shots; 5 received placebo; per-sample allocation not given. Sampling was done on day 63 after the first vaccine or placebo injection. Measured with immunoSEQ multiplex PCR; TCRdb has only the in-frame clones, and not every one. Of 290,000 or so clones in the sample, around 87% were seen once.

The rearrangement uses TRBV27 and TRBJ1-2; D remains unclear. The sample was peripheral blood, taken in a trial of Ad26.COV2.S vaccine versus placebo. This clonotype originated in a person between 18 and 59 years old who received the Ad26.COV2.S COVID-19 vaccine or a placebo. In DNA, the CDR3 is TGTGCCAGCAGTTTAGATGGTACAGTTCGACCCAACTATGGCTACACCTTC. Protein product: CASSLDGTVRPNYGYTF.